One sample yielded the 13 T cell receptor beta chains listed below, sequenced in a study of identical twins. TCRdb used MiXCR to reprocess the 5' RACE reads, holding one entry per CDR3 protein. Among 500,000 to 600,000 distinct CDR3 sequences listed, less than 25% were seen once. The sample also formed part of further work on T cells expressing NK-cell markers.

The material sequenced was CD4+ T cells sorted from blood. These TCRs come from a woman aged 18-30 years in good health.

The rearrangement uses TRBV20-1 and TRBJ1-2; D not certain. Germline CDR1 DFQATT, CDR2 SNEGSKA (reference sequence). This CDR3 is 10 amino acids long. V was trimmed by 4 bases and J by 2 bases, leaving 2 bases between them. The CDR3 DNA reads TGCAGTGCTAACAACTATGGCTACACCTTC. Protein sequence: CSANNYGYTF.

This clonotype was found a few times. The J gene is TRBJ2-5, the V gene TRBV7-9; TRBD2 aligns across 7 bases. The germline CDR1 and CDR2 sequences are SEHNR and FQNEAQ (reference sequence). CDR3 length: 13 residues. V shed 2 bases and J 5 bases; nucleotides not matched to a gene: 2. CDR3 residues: CASSLFGRETQYF. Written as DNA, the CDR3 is TGTGCCAGCAGCTTATTCGGGAGGGAGACCCAGTACTTC.

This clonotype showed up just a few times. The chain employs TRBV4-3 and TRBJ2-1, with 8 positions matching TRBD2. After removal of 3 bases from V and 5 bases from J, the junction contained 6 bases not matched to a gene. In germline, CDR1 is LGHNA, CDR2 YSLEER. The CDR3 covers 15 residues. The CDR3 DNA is TGCGCCAGCAGCCAGGCGCGGGAGGCTAACAATGAGCAGTTCTTC. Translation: CASSQAREANNEQFF.

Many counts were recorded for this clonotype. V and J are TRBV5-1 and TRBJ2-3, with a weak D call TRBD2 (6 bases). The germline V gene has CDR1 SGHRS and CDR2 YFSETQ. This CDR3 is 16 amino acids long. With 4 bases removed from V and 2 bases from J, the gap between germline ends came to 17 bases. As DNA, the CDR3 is TGCGCCAGCAGCCCATGGGGCGGGGCCTCCACAGATACGCAGTATTTT. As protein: CASSPWGGASTDTQYF.

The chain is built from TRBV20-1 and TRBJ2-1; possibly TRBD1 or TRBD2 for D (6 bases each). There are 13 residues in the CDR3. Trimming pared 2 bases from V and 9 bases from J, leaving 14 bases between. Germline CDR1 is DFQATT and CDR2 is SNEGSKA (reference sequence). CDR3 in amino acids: CSARLRGGSEQFF. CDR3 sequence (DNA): TGCAGTGCTAGATTAAGAGGGGGGTCTGAGCAGTTCTTC.

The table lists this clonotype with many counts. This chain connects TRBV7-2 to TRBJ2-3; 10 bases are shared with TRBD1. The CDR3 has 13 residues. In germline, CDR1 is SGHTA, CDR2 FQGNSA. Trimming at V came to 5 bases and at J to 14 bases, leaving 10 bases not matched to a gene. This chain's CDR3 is CASSPTDRGHGYF. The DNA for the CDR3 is TGTGCCAGCAGCCCCACAGACAGGGGGCACGGGTATTTT.

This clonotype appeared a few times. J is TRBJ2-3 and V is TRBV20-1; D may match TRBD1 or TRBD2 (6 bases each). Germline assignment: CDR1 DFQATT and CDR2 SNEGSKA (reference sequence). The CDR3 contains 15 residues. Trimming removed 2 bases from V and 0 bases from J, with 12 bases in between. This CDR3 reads CSARKWGASTDTQYF. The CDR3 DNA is TGCAGTGCTAGAAAGTGGGGGGCTAGCACAGATACGCAGTATTTT.

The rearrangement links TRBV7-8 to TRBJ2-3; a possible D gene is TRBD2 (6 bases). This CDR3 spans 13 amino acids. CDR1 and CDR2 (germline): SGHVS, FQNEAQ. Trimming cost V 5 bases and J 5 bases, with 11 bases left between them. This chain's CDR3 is CASSPRELDTQYF. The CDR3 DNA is TGTGCCAGCAGCCCGCGGGAACTAGATACGCAGTATTTT.

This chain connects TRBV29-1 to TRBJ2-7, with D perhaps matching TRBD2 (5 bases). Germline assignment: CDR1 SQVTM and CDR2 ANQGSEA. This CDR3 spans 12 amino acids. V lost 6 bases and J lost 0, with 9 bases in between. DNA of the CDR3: TGCAGCGTCAGCGGAGTCTCCTACGAGCAGTACTTC. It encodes CSVSGVSYEQYF.

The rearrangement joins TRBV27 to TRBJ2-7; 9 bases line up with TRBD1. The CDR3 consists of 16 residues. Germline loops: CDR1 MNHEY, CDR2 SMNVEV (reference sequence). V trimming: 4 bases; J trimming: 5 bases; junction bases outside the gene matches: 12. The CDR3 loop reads CASSSAGTGKRDEQYF. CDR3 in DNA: TGTGCCAGCAGTTCGGCCGGGACAGGGAAGCGGGACGAGCAGTACTTC.

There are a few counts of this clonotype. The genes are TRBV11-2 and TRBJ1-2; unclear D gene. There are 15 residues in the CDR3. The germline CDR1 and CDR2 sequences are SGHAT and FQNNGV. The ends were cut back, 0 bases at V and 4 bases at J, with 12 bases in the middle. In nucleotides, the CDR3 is TGTGCCAGCAGCTTAGATTCAACAGCCTTCTATGGCTACACCTTC. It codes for CASSLDSTAFYGYTF.

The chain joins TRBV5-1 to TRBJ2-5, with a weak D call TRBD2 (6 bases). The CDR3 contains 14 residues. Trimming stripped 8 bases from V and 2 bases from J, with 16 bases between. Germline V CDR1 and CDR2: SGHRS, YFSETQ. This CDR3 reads CASTAGPAQETQYF. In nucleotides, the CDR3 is TGCGCCAGTACAGCGGGCCCGGCGCAAGAGACCCAGTACTTC.

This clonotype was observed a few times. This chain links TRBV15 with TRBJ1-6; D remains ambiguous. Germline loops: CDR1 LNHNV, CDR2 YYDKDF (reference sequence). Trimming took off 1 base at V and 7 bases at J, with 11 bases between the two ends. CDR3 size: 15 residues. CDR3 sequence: CATSRVDTWNSPLHF. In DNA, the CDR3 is TGTGCCACCAGCAGAGTGGATACGTGGAATTCACCCCTCCACTTT.